What follows are 3 T cell receptor beta chains derived from one specimen sequenced in a study of blood T cell repertoires in COVID-19. The protocol was immunoSEQ multiplex PCR, while the TCRdb copy is restricted to in-frame clones and leaves out a portion. This sample carries 55,000 to 70,000 clones, 70% to 90% of them seen once, and the ten largest clones take over 6.5%. The sequenced sample consisted of peripheral blood. The receptors derive from a man aged 60-69 years with acute or convalescent COVID-19.

The J gene is TRBJ2-3, the V gene TRBV3-1 (or the pseudogene TRBV3-2), with D possibly being TRBD2 (7 bases). Germline V gives CDR1 LGHDT, CDR2 YNNKEL (reference sequence). The CDR3 has 18 amino acids. Trimming shortened V by 0 bases and J by 4 bases, and 20 bases separated the two germline ends. CDR3: CASSQDVPPLGGPDTQYF. The CDR3 nucleotides read TGTGCCAGCAGCCAAGATGTGCCACCCCTGGGGGGGCCAGATACGCAGTATTTT.

V gene TRBV4-1 combines with J gene TRBJ1-1, with TRBD1 matching 7 bases. The CDR3 loop spans 12 amino acids. V was clipped by 6 bases and J by 5 bases; unmatched bases: 3. Germline V lookup: CDR1 MGHRA, CDR2 YSYEKL. The CDR3 DNA reads as TGCGCCAGCAGTCCAGGGGGAACTGAAGCTTTCTTT. Residues: CASSPGGTEAFF.

The CDR3 protein is CASSPGTGWHQPQHF. The CDR3 coding sequence is TGTGCCAGCAGCCCCGGGACAGGGTGGCATCAGCCCCAGCATTTT. This sequence joins TRBV7-8 and TRBJ1-5; the match to TRBD1 covers 9 bases. Germline CDR1 is SGHVS and CDR2 is FQNEAQ. The CDR3 extends over 15 amino acids. Trimming removed 5 bases from V and 5 bases from J; junction bases left unmatched: 7.